The source of this TCR beta chain is a study of T cell clones after liver transplantation. At the level of the study: TCRbeta sequencing after a pre-transplant mixed lymphocyte reaction identified graft-donor-reactive clones, later tracked in post-transplant blood. Draws occurred before transplant, before withdrawal, and after complete or failed withdrawal. Standard immunosuppression, with no induction, continued until 12-24 months after transplant. Study-level results: Graft donor-reactive T cells possibly entered the graft instead of undergoing deletion.

The V end lost 2 bases, the J end lost 7 bases, and 3 bases lay between the germline ends. The CDR3 loop spans 11 amino acids. Germline CDR1 MNHEY, CDR2 SVGAGI. On this clone itself: What it binds is not known.

The assay was immunoSEQ multiplex PCR, and TCRdb's table has in-frame clones only and misses some. The data show tens of thousands of clones, 70% to 90% seen once. This chain uses TRBV6-5 with TRBJ1-3; no firm D call. The TCR sequence derives from a human patient who received a liver transplant. Part of the T cells may come from the graft donor. The input for sequencing was CD4+ T cells from blood, taken at the 22-month timepoint. The CDR3 sequence: CASSYGNTIYF. The CDR3 bases are TGTGCCAGCAGTTACGGCAACACCATATATTTT.